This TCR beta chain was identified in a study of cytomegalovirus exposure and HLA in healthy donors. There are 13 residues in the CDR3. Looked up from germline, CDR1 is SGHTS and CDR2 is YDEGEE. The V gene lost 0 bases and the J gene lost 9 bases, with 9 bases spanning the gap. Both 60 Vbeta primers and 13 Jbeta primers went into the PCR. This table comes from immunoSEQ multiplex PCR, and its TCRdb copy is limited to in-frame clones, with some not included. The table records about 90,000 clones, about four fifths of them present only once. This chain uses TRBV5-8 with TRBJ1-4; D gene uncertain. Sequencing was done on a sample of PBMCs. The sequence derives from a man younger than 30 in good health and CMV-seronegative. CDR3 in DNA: TGTGCCAGCAGCTTGGACCAGAGGAAAAAACTGTTTTTT. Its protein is CASSLDQRKKLFF.